This T cell receptor beta chain was sequenced in a study of blood T cell repertoires in COVID-19. The cohort comprised adults aged 18 to 89 years residing in around 25 US areas. Donors of Cohort 3 who recovered were those that had two negative PCRs, clearance, or symptom resolution. Per the authors' pipeline: From reference gene primer amplification, estimates of nucleated cell counts were derived. The assay was immunoSEQ multiplex PCR, and TCRdb's table has in-frame clones only and misses some. D and trimming come from the DNA, and the V and J calls and clone size come from that table. The table includes about 400,000 clones, under 90% detected once. The CDR3 covers 13 residues. Germline values: CDR1 LNHDA, CDR2 SQIVND (reference sequence). Trimming removed 7 bases at V and 6 bases at J, with 15 bases between.

This receptor was obtained from a woman in her twenties or thirties who had recovered from COVID-19. Sequenced material: PBMCs or T cells enriched from blood (not recorded which). The V call is TRBV19, the J call TRBJ1-1; D possibly corresponds to TRBD1 (5 bases). The CDR3 DNA follows: TGTGCCAGTAAGGAGGGGCCAGCCCCTGAAGCTTTCTTT. It yields the protein CASKEGPAPEAFF.